This TCR beta chain derives from a study of OX40 agonist ivuxolimab in advanced cancers. Sequencing used immunoSEQ multiplex PCR; TCRdb keeps in-frame clones, though not all of them. The sample includes about 100,000 clones, about nine tenths of them seen just once. Germline-derived CDR1 and CDR2 are LNHDA and SQIVND (reference sequence). The V gene lost 6 bases and the J gene lost 4 bases, with 12 bases spanning the gap. This CDR3 comprises 13 residues. This clone occurred a few times. The V gene is TRBV19, the J gene TRBJ1-1; D possibly corresponds to TRBD1 (5 bases). The receptor was isolated from an adult with an advanced solid tumor such as melanoma, head and neck, liver or kidney cancer. The material was CD4+ or CD8+ T cells sorted from blood, obtained in a trial of the OX40 agonist ivuxolimab. CDR3 amino acids: CASSFDSSTEAFF. CDR3 nucleotide sequence: TGTGCCAGTAGCTTCGACAGTTCCACTGAAGCTTTCTTT.